The clone carrying this T cell receptor beta chain came up many times. This sample is drawn from a study of Graves' ophthalmopathy and Graves' hyperthyroidism. Amplification targeted the TCR beta CDR3 regions, with RNA transcripts as the source material. First-round RT-PCR relied on HTBI primers, and a second-round multiplex PCR came next. Each CDR3 protein gets one entry after TCRdb re-called the multiplex PCR reads with MiXCR. The sample lists 40,000 to 50,000 distinct CDR3 sequences; approximately 52% were seen once. A roughly 9.3 ml volume of fresh peripheral blood provided the PBMCs. Specimen: peripheral blood. The receptor was derived from an adult man with Graves' ophthalmopathy.

CDR3 sequence: CASSLTALNTEAFF. CDR3 nucleotide sequence: TGTGCCAGCAGCTTAACAGCCTTGAACACTGAAGCTTTCTTT. This chain connects TRBV11-2 to TRBJ1-1, with unresolved D. V was cut by 2 bases and J by 0 bases, with 7 bases left in between. CDR1 is SGHAT, CDR2 FQNNGV, per germline. The length of the CDR3 is 14 residues.